One and the same sample provided the 7 T cell receptor beta chains below, sequenced in a study of blood T cells in healthy people across ages. Using a J-beta primer mix together with a sample-barcoded 5' primer, a second PCR was run for 7 to 11 cycles. TCRdb used MiXCR to reprocess the 5' RACE reads, holding one entry per CDR3 protein. The table includes 1.5 million to 2 million distinct CDR3 sequences, around 50% detected once. Sequencing was done on a sample of blood. Receptors were obtained from a woman in her 40s in good health.

The CDR3 DNA reads as TGTGCCAGCAGGGAACAGGGGGGCTATGGCTACACCTTC. This encodes CASREQGGYGYTF. The chain has TRBV25-1 and TRBJ1-2; 8 bases match TRBD1. Germline lookup yields CDR1 MGHDK and CDR2 SYGVNS. With V trimmed by 6 bases and J by 4 bases, 4 bases remained unmatched. The CDR3 has 13 amino acids.

The chain couples TRBV27 to TRBJ2-7; D remains unclear. Trimming cost V 3 bases and J 6 bases, with 9 bases left between them. This CDR3 contains 12 residues. Germline CDR1 reads MNHEY; CDR2 reads SMNVEV (reference sequence). As DNA, the CDR3 is TGTGCCAGCAGTTTTTTGGGGTGCGAGCAGTACTTC. As protein: CASSFLGCEQYF.

J is TRBJ2-3 and V is TRBV20-1; D perhaps matches TRBD2 (5 bases). Per germline, CDR1 DFQATT and CDR2 SNEGSKA (reference sequence). The CDR3 consists of 14 residues. V gave up 3 bases and J gave up 0 bases, with 10 bases separating them. CDR3 in amino acids: CSASWRASTDTQYF. DNA for the CDR3: TGCAGTGCTAGTTGGCGGGCCAGCACAGATACGCAGTATTTT.

The rearrangement joins TRBV9 to TRBJ2-1, with D unresolved. The CDR3 length is 14 residues. CDR1 is SGDLS and CDR2 is YYNGEE in the germline V gene. Trimming left V 10 bases short and J 0 bases short, with 14 bases between. The CDR3 sequence: CAVAPADSYNEQFF. CDR3 in DNA: TGTGCCGTAGCCCCAGCCGACTCCTACAATGAGCAGTTCTTC.

The chain carries TRBV24-1 and TRBJ2-3, with 11 nucleotides matching TRBD1. The CDR3 covers 16 residues. With 4 bases clipped from V and 4 bases from J, the junction kept 6 bases outside the gene matches. Germline CDR1 is KGHDR and CDR2 is SFDVKD. The CDR3 loop is CATSDWGQGDADTQYF. In DNA, the CDR3 is TGTGCCACCAGTGACTGGGGACAGGGGGACGCAGATACGCAGTATTTT.

There are a few counts of this clonotype. This chain joins TRBV7-9 and TRBJ1-1; 7 positions match TRBD1. Germline V gene lookup returns CDR1 SEHNR and CDR2 FQNEAQ (reference sequence). This CDR3 spans 13 amino acids. With 3 bases clipped from V and 8 bases from J, the junction kept 6 bases outside the gene matches. CDR3 amino acids: CASSFPGQEEAFF. In DNA form, the CDR3 reads TGTGCCAGCAGCTTCCCCGGACAGGAGGAAGCTTTCTTT. The whole variable domain, remainder taken from reference TRBV7-9 and TRBJ1-1, is DTGVSQNPRHKITKRGQNVTFRCDPISEHNRLYWYRQTLGQGPEFLTYFQNEAQLEKSRLLSDRFSAERPKGSFSTLEIQRTEQGDSAMYLCASSFPGQEEAFFGQGTRLTVV.

The chain couples TRBV27 to TRBJ1-1; D remains ambiguous. The length of the CDR3 is 14 residues. Germline loops: CDR1 MNHEY, CDR2 SMNVEV (reference sequence). The ends were cut back, 2 bases at V and 1 base at J, with 8 bases in the middle. For the CDR3, the DNA is TGTGCCAGCAGTTTAGCCCTGGAGAACACTGAAGCTTTCTTT. Its translation is CASSLALENTEAFF.